This T cell receptor (beta chain) emerged from a study of T cell changes during pregnancy in multiple sclerosis. Sequencing was performed with immunoSEQ multiplex PCR; in TCRdb, only in-frame clones are kept and a portion is missing. The table lists approximately 60,000 clones, about nine tenths of them singletons. This CDR3 region has 15 residues. Germline V gives CDR1 LNHDA, CDR2 SQIVND (reference sequence). V lost 5 bases and J 5 bases, leaving 18 bases between the germline ends. The sample in question was peripheral blood, obtained in the third trimester of pregnancy. The rearrangement links TRBV19 to TRBJ1-2; D remains ambiguous. This clonotype was sampled from a female donor in good health, enrolled as a control in a pregnancy study. The CDR3 sequence: CASSQSRTTGYGYTF. DNA for the CDR3: TGTGCCAGTAGTCAAAGCCGGACTACTGGGTATGGCTACACCTTC.